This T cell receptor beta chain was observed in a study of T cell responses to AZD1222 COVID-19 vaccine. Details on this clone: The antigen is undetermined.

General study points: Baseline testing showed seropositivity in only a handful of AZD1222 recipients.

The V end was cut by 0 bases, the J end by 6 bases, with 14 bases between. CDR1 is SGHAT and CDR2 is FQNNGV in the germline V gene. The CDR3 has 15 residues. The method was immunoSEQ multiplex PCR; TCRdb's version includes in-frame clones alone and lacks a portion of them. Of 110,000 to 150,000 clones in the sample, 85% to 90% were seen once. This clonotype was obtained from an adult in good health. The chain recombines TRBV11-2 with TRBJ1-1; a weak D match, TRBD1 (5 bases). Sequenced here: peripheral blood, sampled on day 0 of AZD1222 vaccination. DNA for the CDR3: TGTGCCAGCAGCTTAGATCCAGGGATCTACGCTGAAGCTTTCTTT. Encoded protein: CASSLDPGIYAEAFF.